The 9 T cell receptor beta chains below all came from one sample that was sequenced in a study of blood T cell repertoires in COVID-19. Sequenced by immunoSEQ multiplex PCR; TCRdb stores in-frame clones only, minus some. Of 350,000 to 400,000 clones in the sample, around nine tenths were seen once. Sequencing input: PBMCs or T cells enriched from blood (not recorded which). All receptors come from a woman in her 30s with acute COVID-19.

This chain links TRBV12-3 or TRBV12-4 with TRBJ1-4; TRBD1 matches at 7 bases. The CDR3 contains 13 residues. With V trimmed by 6 bases and J by 8 bases, 6 bases remained unmatched. The CDR3 protein is CASRPTGVEKLFF. DNA of the CDR3: TGTGCCAGCAGGCCTACAGGGGTAGAAAAACTGTTTTTT.

This clone turned up a few times. The chain is built from TRBV7-9 and TRBJ2-3; D is unresolved. The CDR3 has 12 residues. The V end lost 0 bases, the J end lost 4 bases, and 2 bases lay between the germline ends. The germline CDR1 and CDR2 sequences are SEHNR and FQNEAQ (reference sequence). The DNA for the CDR3 is TGTGCCAGCAGCTTAGCCGCAGATACGCAGTATTTT. As protein: CASSLAADTQYF.

The V call is TRBV7-9, the J call TRBJ1-1; D uncertain. Germline V CDR1 and CDR2: SEHNR, FQNEAQ (reference sequence). The CDR3 has 12 residues. The chain's CDR3 is CADETLDAEAFF. DNA for the CDR3: TGTGCTGACGAGACTCTTGACGCTGAAGCTTTCTTT. Full variable domain (remainder filled in from reference TRBV7-9 and TRBJ1-1): DTGVSQNPRHKITKRGQNVTFRCDPISEHNRLYWYRQTLGQGPEFLTYFQNEAQLEKSRLLSDRFSAERPKGSFSTLEIQRTEQGDSAMYLCADETLDAEAFFGQGTRLTVV.

V is TRBV10-1 and J is TRBJ2-5; 10 bases line up with TRBD2. Trimming at V came to 4 bases and at J to 5 bases, leaving 10 bases not matched to a gene. Germline CDR1 WNHNN, CDR2 SYGVQD (reference sequence). This CDR3 comprises 16 residues. CDR3 nucleotide sequence: TGCGCCAGCAGTGGACAACTAGCGGGATTGGGGGAGACCCAGTACTTC. Its translation: CASSGQLAGLGETQYF.

The chain combines TRBV10-2 with TRBJ1-2; 7 positions match TRBD1. V trimming: 0 bases; J trimming: 6 bases; junction bases outside the gene matches: 4. Germline loops: CDR1 WSHSY, CDR2 SAAADI. The CDR3 spans 14 residues. This CDR3 is CASSESTGSHGYTF. CDR3 DNA sequence: TGCGCCAGCAGTGAGTCGACAGGGAGCCATGGCTACACCTTC.

V usage is TRBV2 and J usage is TRBJ2-1; D is possibly TRBD2 (6 bases). The germline V and J ends were trimmed by 8 bases and 10 bases, with 18 bases remaining between them. CDR1 and CDR2 from the germline V gene are SNHLY and FYNNEI. CDR3 length equals 13 residues. The CDR3 DNA sequence: TGTGCCAGCTATGGGACTTCGCGACGGGAGCAGTTCTTC. This encodes CASYGTSRREQFF.

The gene calls are TRBV4-2 and TRBJ1-2; 7 nucleotides line up with TRBD1. This CDR3 spans 17 amino acids. Trimming took 0 bases from V and 4 from J; bases not matched to a gene: 11. Germline values: CDR1 LGHNA, CDR2 YNFKEQ. The CDR3 sequence is CASSQDGGQLLGYGYTF. The DNA for the CDR3 is TGTGCCAGCAGCCAAGACGGGGGACAGCTTCTAGGCTATGGCTACACCTTC.

This clone appeared a single time. The chain combines TRBV5-1 with TRBJ1-6; a possible D gene is TRBD1 (6 bases). This CDR3 is 17 amino acids long. Germline V gives CDR1 SGHRS, CDR2 YFSETQ. Trimming took 2 bases from V and 10 from J, leaving 22 bases between them. This CDR3 reads CASSLTQGGEGKSPLHF. CDR3 nucleotide sequence: TGCGCCAGCAGCTTAACACAGGGCGGGGAGGGTAAATCACCCCTCCACTTT.

This clone was seen a few times. The rearrangement uses TRBV4-2 and TRBJ1-2, with 8 bases fitting TRBD1. This CDR3 has 16 amino acids. With V trimmed by 1 base and J by 0 bases, 4 bases remained unmatched. In germline, CDR1 is LGHNA, CDR2 YNFKEQ. In DNA form, the CDR3 reads TGTGCCAGCAGCCAAGTTTCGGGACAGGCTAACTATGGCTACACCTTC. This codes for CASSQVSGQANYGYTF.